This entry features one TCR beta chain sequence. V was cut by 5 bases and J by 5 bases, with 15 bases left in between. CDR1 and CDR2 from the germline V gene are MNHEY and SVGAGI. The CDR3 is 15 residues long. The data were taken from a study of blood T cell repertoires in COVID-19. Whole-study context: COVID-19 samples, acute and convalescent, were from the United States, Italy and Spain.

Original processing notes: Estimates of nucleated cell counts were drawn from the amplification of reference gene primers. TCRdb's copy holds only in-frame clones and misses some; the assay was immunoSEQ multiplex PCR. The V and J calls and the clone size are those of that table, but D and trimming were determined from the DNA. The data hold more than 95,000 clones, with roughly 83% observed a single time. The sequenced sample was peripheral blood. The origin of this receptor is a man aged 40-49 years with active or convalescent COVID-19. The chain uses TRBV6-5 and TRBJ1-4; D is perhaps TRBD1 (6 bases). CDR3 in amino acids: CASSTQGAVNEKLFF. For the CDR3, the DNA is TGTGCCAGCAGTACACAGGGAGCAGTAAATGAAAAACTGTTTTTT.